These 26 T cell receptor beta chains were all obtained from the same sample, sequenced in a study of shared clonotypes between healthy human individuals. Naive CD8 cells comprised CD45RO-negative, CCR7-positively selected cells, excluding terminally differentiated effector memory CD45RA+ cells. The assay was immunoSEQ multiplex PCR, and TCRdb's table has in-frame clones only and misses some. The sample holds more than 2 million clones, 85% to 95% seen once. Sequenced sample: naive CD8+ T cells from PBMCs. These receptors all come from a man aged 18 to 30 in good health. Some clones in this sample may be carry-over from other donors' samples.

This clone was seen only once. The chain links TRBV9 to TRBJ1-5; no reliable D call. The V and J ends lost 0 bases and 9 bases respectively, with 13 bases between them. This CDR3 is 14 amino acids long. CDR1 SGDLS and CDR2 YYNGEE come from the germline V gene. The CDR3, as DNA: TGTGCCAGCAGCGTAGCTGGCAGTGCAGGGCCCCAGCATTTT. The encoded protein is CASSVAGSAGPQHF.

V usage is TRBV7-6 and J usage is TRBJ2-7; possibly TRBD1 or TRBD2 for D (5 bases each). This CDR3 has 14 residues. CDR1 is SGHVS, CDR2 FNYEAQ, per germline. V lost 2 bases, J lost 3 bases, and 11 bases lay in between. The chain's CDR3 is CASSLSQGDYEQYF. As DNA, the CDR3 is TGTGCCAGCAGCTTAAGTCAGGGAGACTACGAGCAGTACTTC. The whole variable domain, remainder taken from reference TRBV7-6 and TRBJ2-7, is GAGVSQSPRYKVTKRGQDVALRCDPISGHVSLYWYRQALGQGPEFLTYFNYEAQQDKSGLPNDRFSAERPEGSISTLTIQRTEQRDSAMYRCASSLSQGDYEQYFGPGTRLTVT.

The V call is TRBV11-1, the J call TRBJ2-3; the D gene is possibly TRBD2 (6 bases). V was clipped by 2 bases and J by 0 bases, with 9 bases between them. Germline V gives CDR1 SGHAT, CDR2 FQDESV (reference sequence). The CDR3 spans 15 residues. CDR3 bases: TGTGCCAGCAGCTTACTAGCGAGTAGCACAGATACGCAGTATTTT. Residues: CASSLLASSTDTQYF.

This clone was recorded once. In this CDR3 the conserved last residue, phenylalanine or tryptophan, is missing, so a read error is likely. No DNA is shown, since the ends of the CDR3 on it are uncertain; the CDR3 is the one TCRdb lists. V is TRBV10-1 and J is TRBJ1-1; the table gives TRBD1 as D, unverified against the DNA. The germline V gene encodes CDR1 WNHNN and CDR2 SYGVQD (reference sequence). From its first to its last residue, the CDR3 has 8 amino acids. The CDR3 region is CASTWAPS.

The J gene is TRBJ2-7, the V gene TRBV6-6; D uncertain. This CDR3 comprises 14 residues. Germline values: CDR1 MNHNY, CDR2 SVGAGI (reference sequence). Trimming stripped 5 bases from V and 0 bases from J, with 11 bases between. CDR3 nucleotide sequence: TGTGCCAGCAGTCACCCTATCCGCTCCTACGAGCAGTACTTC. It translates to CASSHPIRSYEQYF.

This chain connects TRBV5-1 to TRBJ1-3; D unresolved. From germline, CDR1 is SGHRS and CDR2 YFSETQ. The CDR3 covers 15 residues. V was cut by 0 bases and J by 0 bases, with 7 bases left in between. The CDR3, as DNA: TGCGCCAGCAGCTTGGAAGGCAGCTCTGGAAACACCATATATTTT. This encodes CASSLEGSSGNTIYF.

This clone was detected once. This chain uses TRBV4-1 with TRBJ1-2, with D unclear. V was pared by 1 base and J by 3 bases, with 12 bases between. Germline-derived CDR1 and CDR2 are MGHRA and YSYEKL. This CDR3 has 15 amino acids. The CDR3 coding sequence is TGCGCCAGCAGCCAAGTGCTGTGGGGAGACTATGGCTACACCTTC. Amino acid sequence: CASSQVLWGDYGYTF.

DNA for the CDR3: TGTGCCAGCAGCTTAGCGAGCGGTTTAAATGAGCAGTTCTTC. Translated, it gives CASSLASGLNEQFF. V and J are TRBV7-9 and TRBJ2-1; TRBD2 is a possible D gene (5 bases). Germline V gene lookup returns CDR1 SEHNR and CDR2 FQNEAQ (reference sequence). The CDR3 runs to 14 residues. Trimming pared 0 bases from V and 7 bases from J, leaving 10 bases between.

The CDR3 loop reads CATQAGTADTQYF. The CDR3, as DNA: TGTGCCACCCAGGCGGGGACGGCAGATACGCAGTATTTT. V usage is TRBV19 and J usage is TRBJ2-3; D possibly corresponds to TRBD2 (6 bases). CDR1 and CDR2 from the germline V gene are LNHDA and SQIVND (reference sequence). This CDR3 is built from 13 residues. V was cut by 10 bases and J by 4 bases, with 15 bases left in between.

This rearrangement joins TRBV5-8 to TRBJ2-7, with no clear D. V lost 4 bases, J lost 0 bases, and 8 bases lay in between. CDR3 length: 13 residues. Germline CDR1 is SGHTS and CDR2 is YDEGEE. This CDR3 reads CASSLRSSYEQYF. In DNA, the CDR3 is TGTGCCAGCAGCCTCCGGAGCTCCTACGAGCAGTACTTC.

The gene calls are TRBV7-9 and TRBJ2-7, with 9 nucleotides matching TRBD2. Germline CDR1 and CDR2: SEHNR and FQNEAQ (reference sequence). The ends lost 4 bases at V and 3 bases at J; junction bases unmatched: 7. The CDR3 is 15 amino acids. The CDR3 region is CASSSAPTSGYEQYF. DNA of the CDR3: TGTGCCAGCAGCTCCGCCCCGACTAGCGGCTACGAGCAGTACTTC.

This chain uses TRBV5-1 with TRBJ2-7, with D maybe TRBD2 (6 bases). The CDR3 contains 14 residues. Trimming pared 5 bases from V and 1 base from J, leaving 13 bases between. The germline V gene encodes CDR1 SGHRS and CDR2 YFSETQ. The CDR3 nucleotides are TGCGCCAGCAGGCTAGCGCTATATTCCTACGAGCAGTACTTC. It is translated as CASRLALYSYEQYF. The full variable domain, in which reference TRBV5-1 and TRBJ2-7 provide the parts outside the CDR3, is KAGVTQTPRYLIKTRGQQVTLSCSPISGHRSVSWYQQTPGQGLQFLFEYFSETQRNKGNFPGRFSGRQFSNSRSEMNVSTLELGDSALYLCASRLALYSYEQYFGPGTRLTVT.

The chain carries TRBV4-1 and TRBJ2-1; D is perhaps TRBD1 (6 bases). Germline V lookup: CDR1 MGHRA, CDR2 YSYEKL. CDR3 size: 16 residues. V dropped 0 bases and J dropped 4 bases, with 13 bases sitting between them. The CDR3 is CASSQETGFFYNEQFF. In DNA form, the CDR3 reads TGCGCCAGCAGCCAAGAAACAGGGTTCTTTTACAATGAGCAGTTCTTC.

The chain recombines TRBV29-1 with TRBJ2-5, with D perhaps given as TRBD1 or TRBD2 (5 bases each). In germline, CDR1 is SQVTM, CDR2 ANQGSEA. This CDR3 comprises 13 residues. V lost 6 bases, J lost 5 bases, and 16 bases lay in between. The CDR3, as DNA: TGCAGCGTCGGTAATCAGGGAGTGGAGACCCAGTACTTC. This gives the protein CSVGNQGVETQYF.

The V call is TRBV6-5, the J call TRBJ1-6, with unresolved D. CDR3 length: 15 residues. From germline, CDR1 is MNHEY and CDR2 SVGAGI. V was pared by 6 bases and J by 10 bases, with 19 bases between. The CDR3 spells CASRFARNGLSPLHF. In nucleotides, the CDR3 is TGTGCCAGCAGATTCGCTCGGAACGGTTTGTCACCCCTCCACTTT.

The genes are TRBV4-2 and TRBJ2-4; D possibly corresponds to TRBD1 (6 bases). The CDR3 totals 15 residues. Between the trimmed V and J ends, which lost 0 bases and 5 bases, there was a span of 11 bases. Germline CDR1 is LGHNA and CDR2 is YNFKEQ. The CDR3 bases are TGTGCCAGCAGCCAAGATAGAGAGGGGGAAAACATTCAGTACTTC. Its translation: CASSQDREGENIQYF.

The chain recombines TRBV7-9 with TRBJ2-5; possible D gene TRBD2, 6 bases. V was shortened by 6 bases and J by 5 bases, with 16 bases between the two germline ends. The CDR3 runs 14 residues. Germline-derived CDR1 and CDR2 are SEHNR and FQNEAQ (reference sequence). The CDR3 is CASSPPGLIETQYF. The DNA of the CDR3 is TGTGCCAGCAGTCCCCCCGGACTAATCGAGACCCAGTACTTC.

V gene TRBV6-5 combines with J gene TRBJ2-1; 7 bases are a match to TRBD2. V lost 5 bases to trimming and J lost 3 bases; unmatched junction nucleotides: 7. In germline, CDR1 is MNHEY, CDR2 SVGAGI. The CDR3 covers 15 residues. The CDR3: CASSNLAEFYNEQFF. The CDR3 nucleotides are TGTGCCAGCAGTAACCTAGCGGAGTTCTACAATGAGCAGTTCTTC.

This clone was seen once. The CDR3 is CSAQRGETQYF. The CDR3 DNA follows: TGCAGTGCCCAGCGGGGGGAGACCCAGTACTTC. The V and J genes are TRBV20-1 and TRBJ2-5, with TRBD2 matching over 8 bases. Losses at the gene ends were 6 bases for V and 5 bases for J; bases not matched to a gene: 2. Germline V gives CDR1 DFQATT, CDR2 SNEGSKA (reference sequence). The CDR3 has 11 amino acids.

This clone was observed a few times. The CDR3 region is CASSFGQGHDGYTF. Written as DNA, the CDR3 is TGTGCCAGCAGCTTCGGACAGGGACACGACGGCTACACCTTC. The chain employs TRBV13 and TRBJ1-2; 8 bases align to TRBD1. This CDR3 has 14 amino acids. Per germline, CDR1 PRHDT and CDR2 FYEKMQ (reference sequence). The ends lost 3 bases at V and 8 bases at J; junction bases unmatched: 8.

The rearrangement links TRBV2 to TRBJ2-4, with TRBD1 matching 8 bases. CDR3 size: 15 residues. CDR1 and CDR2 (germline): SNHLY, FYNNEI. V lost 4 bases, J lost 9 bases, and 11 bases stayed unmatched. CDR3 in amino acids: CASSGQGAGIIIQYF. CDR3 nucleotide sequence: TGTGCCAGCAGTGGTCAGGGGGCGGGTATCATCATTCAGTACTTC.

In this sample, this clone turned up a few times. V usage is TRBV29-1 and J usage is TRBJ2-2; D not resolved. Trimming removed 5 bases at V and 4 bases at J, with 8 bases between. This CDR3 spans 12 amino acids. Germline CDR1 is SQVTM and CDR2 is ANQGSEA. The CDR3 nucleotides read TGCAGCGTTCGAGTGATCACCGGGGAGCTGTTTTTT. Amino acid sequence: CSVRVITGELFF.

The CDR3 loop is CASSLGFGSSYNEQFF. CDR3 coding DNA: TGTGCCAGCAGCTTAGGGTTCGGAAGCTCCTACAATGAGCAGTTCTTC. V usage is TRBV7-2 and J usage is TRBJ2-1; D remains unclear. Trimming removed 1 base from V and 0 bases from J, with 10 bases in between. The CDR3 length is 16 residues. Germline lookup yields CDR1 SGHTA and CDR2 FQGNSA.

The CDR3 reads CASSYTRGAYNEQFF. Written as DNA, the CDR3 is TGTGCCAGTAGTTACACCCGAGGGGCCTACAATGAGCAGTTCTTC. The chain employs TRBV19 and TRBJ2-1; tentatively, D is TRBD1 or TRBD2 (5 bases each). V lost 5 bases and J lost 2, with 13 bases in between. Per germline, CDR1 LNHDA and CDR2 SQIVND (reference sequence). The CDR3 covers 15 residues.

The V and J genes are TRBV7-9 and TRBJ2-5, with D unresolved. With 1 base removed from V and 5 bases from J, the gap between germline ends came to 8 bases. The V gene's germline CDR1 is SEHNR and CDR2 FQNEAQ (reference sequence). This CDR3 spans 13 amino acids. In DNA form, the CDR3 reads TGTGCCAGCAGCTTAGGACTCATGGAGACCCAGTACTTC. Its protein product is CASSLGLMETQYF.

The J gene is TRBJ1-1, the V gene TRBV7-9; D remains ambiguous. Trimming took 10 bases from V and 4 from J, leaving 16 bases between them. Germline CDR1 is SEHNR and CDR2 is FQNEAQ (reference sequence). The CDR3 spans 13 residues. CDR3 amino acids: CATASGFGTEAFF. CDR3 bases: TGTGCCACCGCTTCCGGTTTCGGCACTGAAGCTTTCTTT. Drawing the rest from reference TRBV7-9 and TRBJ1-1, the complete variable domain is DTGVSQNPRHKITKRGQNVTFRCDPISEHNRLYWYRQTLGQGPEFLTYFQNEAQLEKSRLLSDRFSAERPKGSFSTLEIQRTEQGDSAMYLCATASGFGTEAFFGQGTRLTVV.